This T cell receptor (beta chain) was sequenced in a study of shared clonotypes between healthy human individuals. Splitting the CD4+ cells yielded a CD45RA+ naive subset and a CD45RA-negative memory subset. Using immunoSEQ multiplex PCR, the repertoire was profiled, and TCRdb retains in-frame clones only, with some absent. The sample gives roughly 640,000 clones, around 74% of which show up once; approximately 1.7% is in the top ten. The CDR3 has 15 amino acids. Germline CDR1 is SGHNT and CDR2 is YYREEE (reference sequence). V shed 4 bases, J shed 8 bases, and the junction held 8 bases outside the gene matches.

The sample comprised memory CD4+ T cells sorted from blood. Described subset: CD45RA-negative fraction. This clonotype was obtained from a woman aged 25 to 45 in good health. The chain recombines TRBV5-4 with TRBJ2-1; 11 positions match TRBD2. The CDR3 DNA reads as TGTGCCAGCAGCAAGACTAGCGGGGTCCCCCATGAGCAGTTCTTC. Its protein is CASSKTSGVPHEQFF.